This T cell receptor (beta chain) was captured in a study of cytomegalovirus exposure and HLA in healthy donors. Study results and limitations: The authors assumed roughly uniform sequencing depth across donors for presence/absence analyses. Analyzed later, association rates of TCRs varied across HLA loci, with DRB1 most and HLA-C fewest. HLA alleles showed associations with about 17,000 TCR beta sequences in a later analysis, at a 0.05 false discovery rate.

Germline V gives CDR1 WNHNN, CDR2 SYGVQD (reference sequence). The CDR3 contains 16 residues. After removal of 10 bases from V and 7 bases from J, the junction contained 20 bases not matched to a gene. Primers for the PCR totalled 60 Vbeta and 13 Jbeta. Libraries were prepared by immunoSEQ multiplex PCR; TCRdb keeps only in-frame clonotypes and omits some of them. The sample holds 90,000 to 150,000 clones, 15% seen once. As regards this clone: Its antigen remains unidentified.

This clonotype originated in a woman in her late teens or twenties in good health and CMV-seronegative. The chain recombines TRBV10-1 with TRBJ2-7; 9 bases line up with TRBD2. Specimen: PBMCs. DNA for the CDR3: TGCGCCACTCCTATTGCGGGGCTAGCGGGATATAGAGAGCAGTACTTC. This translates into CATPIAGLAGYREQYF.